A single sample is the source of the 19 T cell receptor beta chains below, sequenced in a study of blood T cell repertoires in COVID-19. Sequenced by immunoSEQ multiplex PCR; TCRdb stores in-frame clones only, minus some. The data hold under 200,000 clones, with 70% to 90% observed a single time. Sequenced: peripheral blood. These receptors were collected from a man between 60 and 70 years old with COVID-19, enrolled during active disease.

This clone was seen once. The chain couples TRBV19 to TRBJ2-1; TRBD2 matches 9 bases. Per germline, CDR1 LNHDA and CDR2 SQIVND (reference sequence). J gave up 6 bases and V 7 bases, and 7 bases lay outside the gene matches. The CDR3 contains 14 residues. The CDR3 region is CASKLAGDSNEQFF. The CDR3 DNA follows: TGTGCCAGTAAATTAGCGGGAGACAGCAATGAGCAGTTCTTC.

V usage is TRBV7-9 and J usage is TRBJ2-5; 8 nucleotides align to TRBD1. J gave up 1 base and V 3 bases, and 1 base lay outside the gene matches. Germline V gives CDR1 SEHNR, CDR2 FQNEAQ (reference sequence). The CDR3 extends over 14 amino acids. The CDR3 sequence is CASSFGTGQETQYF. The CDR3 DNA reads as TGTGCCAGCAGCTTCGGGACAGGCCAAGAGACCCAGTACTTC. The full variable domain, its missing parts supplied by reference TRBV7-9 and TRBJ2-5, is DTGVSQNPRHKITKRGQNVTFRCDPISEHNRLYWYRQTLGQGPEFLTYFQNEAQLEKSRLLSDRFSAERPKGSFSTLEIQRTEQGDSAMYLCASSFGTGQETQYFGPGTRLLVL.

The CDR3 nucleotides read TGTGCCAGCTCACCATCCCTTCCGGGGGGGGAGAATGAGCAGTTCTTC. Translated, it gives CASSPSLPGGENEQFF. The rearrangement uses TRBV18 and TRBJ2-1; the match to TRBD2 covers 8 bases. This CDR3 spans 16 amino acids. Trimming took 2 bases from V and 7 from J; bases not matched to a gene: 10. Germline CDR1 KGHSH, CDR2 LQKENI.

The rearrangement joins TRBV9 to TRBJ2-4; 7 nucleotides match TRBD1. The V and J ends lost 3 bases and 7 bases, in that order; junction bases with no gene match: 4. CDR3 length equals 13 residues. CDR1 and CDR2 (germline): SGDLS, YYNGEE. The CDR3 is CASSATGQNIQYF. CDR3 DNA sequence: TGTGCCAGCAGCGCGACAGGGCAGAACATTCAGTACTTC.

This clone was counted once. The rearrangement joins TRBV4-2 to TRBJ2-3, with unresolved D. Germline loops: CDR1 LGHNA, CDR2 YNFKEQ. This CDR3 spans 16 amino acids. V was pared by 1 base and J by 1 base, with 12 bases between. CDR3 loop: CASSQVGVAGTDTQYF. The CDR3, as DNA: TGTGCCAGCAGCCAAGTTGGCGTGGCGGGCACAGATACGCAGTATTTT.

The gene calls are TRBV19 and TRBJ2-7; D not certain. Per the germline V gene, CDR1 is LNHDA and CDR2 is SQIVND (reference sequence). The CDR3 extends over 13 amino acids. Between the trimmed V and J ends, which lost 3 bases and 1 base, there was a span of 7 bases. This CDR3 reads CASSMSRSYEQYF. The CDR3 DNA reads TGTGCCAGTAGTATGTCCAGATCCTACGAGCAGTACTTC.

Of note for this clone: Being one base from a much bigger clone, this may be a read error. The genes are TRBV21-1 and TRBJ1-2. TRBV21-1 constitutes a pseudogene. The CDR3 contains 13 residues. The CDR3: CASRDACGCGYTF. The CDR3 DNA follows: TGTGCCAGCAGAGACGCGTGCGGATGTGGCTACACCTTC.

The J gene is TRBJ2-1, the V gene TRBV11-2; 9 bases fit TRBD2. The CDR3 spans 15 residues. Germline CDR1 is SGHAT and CDR2 is FQNNGV. The junction had 11 bases not matched to a gene; V was cut back by 5 bases and J by 9 bases. The CDR3 region has the DNA TGTGCCAGCAGCGACGATCTAGCGGGAAGCCCTGAGCAGTTCTTC. Translated: CASSDDLAGSPEQFF.

The chain has TRBV5-4 and TRBJ2-1; D gene ambiguous. Germline V gene lookup returns CDR1 SGHNT and CDR2 YYREEE (reference sequence). This CDR3 has 14 residues. The V end was cut by 0 bases, the J end by 5 bases, with 9 bases between. The CDR3 bases are TGTGCCAGCAGCTTGGTCTCCAGTAACAATGAGCAGTTCTTC. This sequence encodes CASSLVSSNNEQFF. The variable domain in full, with the rest retrieved from reference TRBV5-4 and TRBJ2-1, is ETGVTQSPTHLIKTRGQQVTLRCSSQSGHNTVSWYQQALGQGPQFIFQYYREEENGRGNFPPRFSGLQFPNYSSELNVNALELDDSALYLCASSLVSSNNEQFFGPGTRLTVL.

The chain employs TRBV14 and TRBJ2-7; 7 nucleotides match TRBD1. Germline-derived CDR1 and CDR2 are SGHDN and FVKESK. The CDR3 runs 14 residues. The J segment lost 3 bases and the V segment lost 4 bases, leaving 6 bases of the junction unmatched. The CDR3 region is CASSPTGLDYEQYF. As DNA, the CDR3 is TGTGCCAGCAGCCCGACAGGGTTGGACTACGAGCAGTACTTC.

V gene TRBV18 combines with J gene TRBJ2-1; 7 bases map to TRBD2. The CDR3 has 17 amino acids. Germline V gene data show CDR1 as KGHSH and CDR2 as LQKENI. V dropped 4 bases and J dropped 8; count of bases not matched to a gene: 17. This CDR3 reads CASSQNLLAGLGDEQFF. CDR3 in DNA: TGTGCCAGCTCACAAAACCTCTTAGCGGGCCTGGGGGATGAGCAGTTCTTC.

This clone occurred once. The chain is built from TRBV18 and TRBJ1-1; possibly TRBD1 for D (5 bases). Trimming left V 3 bases short and J 0 bases short, with 11 bases between. This CDR3 has 15 residues. Germline V CDR1 and CDR2: KGHSH, LQKENI. The CDR3: CASSPTGTVNTEAFF. The DNA of the CDR3 is TGTGCCAGCTCACCTACAGGTACCGTGAACACTGAAGCTTTCTTT.

In its sample, this clone was seen once. In DNA, the CDR3 is TGTGCCAGTAGTACTCGGACAGGGGATAATGAAAAACTGTTTTTT. It translates to CASSTRTGDNEKLFF. The chain joins TRBV19 to TRBJ1-4; 9 bases agree with TRBD1. Trimming at V came to 4 bases and at J to 4 bases, leaving 4 bases not matched to a gene. From germline, CDR1 is LNHDA and CDR2 SQIVND (reference sequence). This CDR3 comprises 15 residues.

This chain joins TRBV6-5 and TRBJ1-4; D is ambiguous. The CDR3 loop spans 15 amino acids. Germline V gene sequence: CDR1 MNHEY, CDR2 SVGAGI. Trimming shortened V by 5 bases and J by 4 bases, and 14 bases separated the two germline ends. Here the CDR3 DNA reads TGTGCCAGCAGTAATAGCCGGGTCCTTAATGAAAAACTGTTTTTT. This encodes CASSNSRVLNEKLFF.

Here the CDR3 reads CASSSLSGRLFF. CDR3 nucleotide sequence: TGTGCCAGCAGCTCACTTAGCGGGAGGCTGTTCTTC. V is TRBV7-3 and J is TRBJ2-1; 10 positions match TRBD2. The V gene's germline CDR1 is SGHTA and CDR2 FQGTGA. The CDR3 consists of 12 residues. J lost 15 bases, V lost 4 bases, and 6 bases had no gene match.

The rearrangement joins TRBV7-2 to TRBJ1-6; maybe TRBD1 (5 bases). Per germline, CDR1 SGHTA and CDR2 FQGNSA. This CDR3 has 14 residues. Trimming shortened V by 4 bases and J by 9 bases, and 13 bases separated the two germline ends. CDR3 protein: CASSSGPGFSPLHF. CDR3 nucleotide sequence: TGTGCCAGCAGCTCCGGACCAGGGTTTTCACCCCTCCACTTT.

The V gene is TRBV6-4, the J gene TRBJ2-7; D possibly corresponds to TRBD2 (5 bases). Germline CDR1 and CDR2: MRHNA and SNTAGT. This CDR3 has 13 residues. V gave up 3 bases and J gave up 10 bases, with 16 bases separating them. The DNA for the CDR3 is TGTGCCAGCAGTGAACGCGGCTTAGGGAGACAGTACTTC. Translation gives CASSERGLGRQYF.

Only one count was recorded for this clone. The V gene is TRBV5-6, the J gene TRBJ1-1, with a weak D call TRBD1 (5 bases). Germline CDR1 reads SGHDT; CDR2 reads YYEEEE. V was pared by 0 bases and J by 6 bases, with 15 bases between. This CDR3 is built from 15 residues. CDR3 DNA: TGTGCCAGCAGCTTGGATCTGGGGCCACCCGCTGAAGCTTTCTTT. It translates to CASSLDLGPPAEAFF.

This clone showed up just once. V is TRBV6-5 and J is TRBJ2-6; possible D gene TRBD1, 6 bases. This CDR3 has 16 residues. The germline gives CDR1 MNHEY, CDR2 SVGAGI. Trimming left V 4 bases short and J 1 base short, with 11 bases between. CDR3 in DNA: TGTGCCAGCAGTTTCCACAGGGTTTCTGGGGCCAACGTCCTGACTTTC. Translation gives CASSFHRVSGANVLTF.